This T cell receptor beta chain appears in the sequencing data of a study of blood T cell repertoires in COVID-19. The wider study: Donors in the United States, Italy and Spain gave samples during acute or convalescent COVID-19. Nucleic acid was either cDNA or gDNA, and it came from T cells, B-cell-depleted T cells, or PBMCs.

The authors' processing: For nucleated cells, counts were estimated from reference gene primer amplification. Assay: immunoSEQ multiplex PCR; the TCRdb copy retains only in-frame clones and omits some. V and J calls and clone size follow that table, whereas D and trimming were derived from the DNA. The sample yields around 270,000 clones, roughly 89% seen once. The length of the CDR3 is 14 residues. The V end was cut by 0 bases, the J end by 1 base, with 4 bases between. Germline assignment: CDR1 SGHNT and CDR2 YYREEE (reference sequence). The source is a man aged 25 to 40 with acute or convalescent COVID-19. Material: peripheral blood. The chain recombines TRBV5-4 with TRBJ2-2, with D unclear. CDR3: CASSLAMNTGELFF. For the CDR3, the DNA is TGTGCCAGCAGCTTGGCCATGAACACCGGGGAGCTGTTTTTT.